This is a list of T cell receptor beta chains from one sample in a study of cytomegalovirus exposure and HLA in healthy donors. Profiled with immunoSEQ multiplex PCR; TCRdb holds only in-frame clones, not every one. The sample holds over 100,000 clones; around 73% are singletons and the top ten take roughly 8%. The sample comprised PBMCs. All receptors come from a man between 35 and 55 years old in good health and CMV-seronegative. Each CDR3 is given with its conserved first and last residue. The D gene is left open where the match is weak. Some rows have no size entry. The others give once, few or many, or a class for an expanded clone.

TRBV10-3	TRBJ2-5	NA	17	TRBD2	TGTGCCATCAGTGCTACCGGGACTAGCGGGGAGGCGAAGACCCAGTACTTC	CAISATGTSGEAKTQYF
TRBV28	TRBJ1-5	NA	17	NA	TGTGCCAGCAGTTTTGCGGTCGGGCGGGGACTCAATCAGCCCCAGCATTTT	CASSFAVGRGLNQPQHF
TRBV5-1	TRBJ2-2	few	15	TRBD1	TGCGCCAGCAGTCCCTCACAGGGGGCTATCGGGGAGCTGTTTTTT	CASSPSQGAIGELFF
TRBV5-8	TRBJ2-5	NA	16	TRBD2	TGTGCCAGCAGCTTGAAGCGGGGGGGAGACCAAGAGACCCAGTACTTC	CASSLKRGGDQETQYF
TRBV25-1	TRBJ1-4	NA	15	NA	TGTGCCAGCAGTGAATTTGGAGGGAATAATGAAAAACTGTTTTTT	CASSEFGGNNEKLFF
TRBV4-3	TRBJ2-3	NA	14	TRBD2	TGCGCCAGCAGTCCCAGGCGGGGGACAGATACGCAGTATTTT	CASSPRRGTDTQYF
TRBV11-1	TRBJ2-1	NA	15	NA	TGTGCCAGCAGTTGGTCGAGCTCCGTGAACAATGAGCAGTTCTTC	CASSWSSSVNNEQFF
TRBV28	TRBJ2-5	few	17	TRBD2	TGTGCCAGCAGTCCCGCGGGCGGGGGGTTACTACAAGAGACCCAGTACTTC	CASSPAGGGLLQETQYF
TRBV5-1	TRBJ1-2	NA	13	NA	TGCGCCAGCGGGATAGGGGGTAACAATGGCTACACCTTC	CASGIGGNNGYTF
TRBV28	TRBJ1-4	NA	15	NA	TGTGCCAGCACCTCCTTTGGGGGCGTAGCGAAAAAACTGTTTTTT	CASTSFGGVAKKLFF
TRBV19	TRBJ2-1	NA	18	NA	TGTGCCAGTAGTACATCCCTTTCTACAGGGCTTATCTACAATGAGCAGTTCTTC	CASSTSLSTGLIYNEQFF
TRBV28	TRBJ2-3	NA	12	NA	TGTGCCAGCAGTCTTAGTACAGATACGCAGTATTTT	CASSLSTDTQYF
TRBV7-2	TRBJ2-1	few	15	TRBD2	TGTGCCAGCAGCGCTGGACTAGCGGGGAACAATGAGCAGTTCTTC	CASSAGLAGNNEQFF
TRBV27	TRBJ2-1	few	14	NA	TGTGCCAGCGCCCAGCGGGTCTCCTACAATGAGCAGTTCTTC	CASAQRVSYNEQFF
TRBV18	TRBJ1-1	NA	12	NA	TGTGCCAGCTCAGGGAGGGACACTGAAGCTTTCTTT	CASSGRDTEAFF
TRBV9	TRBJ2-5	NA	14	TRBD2	TGTGCCAGCAGCCCCCTGACTAGCGGGGAGACCCAGTACTTC	CASSPLTSGETQYF
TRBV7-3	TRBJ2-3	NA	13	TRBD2	TGTGCCAGCAGCCCCGGGGGGGCAGATACGCAGTATTTT	CASSPGGADTQYF
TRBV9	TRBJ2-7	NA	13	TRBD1	TGTGCCAGCAGCTCCGGGACAGTCTACGAGCAGTACTTC	CASSSGTVYEQYF
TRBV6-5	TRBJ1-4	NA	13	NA	TGTGCCAAGAGGGGCAGGGGTGGGGAAAAACTGTTTTTT	CAKRGRGGEKLFF
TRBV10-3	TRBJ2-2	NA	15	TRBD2	TGTGCCATCAGGGGGACTAGCGGAACAACCGGGGAGCTGTTTTTT	CAIRGTSGTTGELFF
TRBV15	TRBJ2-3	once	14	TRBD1	TGTGCCACCAGCAGAGCAGGGACAGCAGATACGCAGTATTTT	CATSRAGTADTQYF
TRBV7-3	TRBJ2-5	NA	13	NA	TGTGCCAGCAGAGCGAGGGATCAAGAGACCCAGTACTTC	CASRARDQETQYF
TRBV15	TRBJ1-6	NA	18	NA	TGTGCCACCAGCAGAGATCTCCTAGCGGGTCCCAGGCCTGCACCCCTCCACTTT	CATSRDLLAGPRPAPLHF
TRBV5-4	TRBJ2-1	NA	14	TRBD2	TGTGCCAGCAGCCCGGGACTAGCGGACAATGAGCAGTTCTTC	CASSPGLADNEQFF
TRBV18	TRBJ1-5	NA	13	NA	TGTGCCAGCTTCACCAATTTCGGTCAGCCCCAGCATTTT	CASFTNFGQPQHF
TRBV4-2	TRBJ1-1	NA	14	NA	TGTGCCAGCAGCCTGGTTCCGGGGGAAACTGAAGCTTTCTTT	CASSLVPGETEAFF
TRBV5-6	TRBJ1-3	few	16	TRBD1	TGTGCCAGCAGCTCGCTACAGGGGGCCACTGGAAACACCATATATTTT	CASSSLQGATGNTIYF
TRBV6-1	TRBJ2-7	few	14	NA	TGTGCCAGCACTGAGGGTGGCGGATCGAACGAGCAGTACTTC	CASTEGGGSNEQYF
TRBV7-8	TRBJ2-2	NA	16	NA	TGTGCCAGCAGTTCGCAGGGGACCCCGAACACCGGGGAGCTGTTTTTT	CASSSQGTPNTGELFF
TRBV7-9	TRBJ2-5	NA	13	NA	TGTGCCAGCAGCAAACAGGAACAAGAGACCCAGTACTTC	CASSKQEQETQYF
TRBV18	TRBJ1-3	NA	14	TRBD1	TGTGCCAGCTCATCGACAGGGGATGGAAACACCATATATTTT	CASSSTGDGNTIYF
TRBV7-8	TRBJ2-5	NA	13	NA	TGTGCCAGCAGCCTGACGGTGCGGGAGACCCAGTACTTC	CASSLTVRETQYF
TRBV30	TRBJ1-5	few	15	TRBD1	TGTGCCTGGAGTGAGGGACAGGGCAACAATCAGCCCCAGCATTTT	CAWSEGQGNNQPQHF
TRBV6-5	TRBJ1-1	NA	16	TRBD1	TGTGCCAGCAGTTACAGCAGCAGGGGGAGAAGCACTGAAGCTTTCTTT	CASSYSSRGRSTEAFF
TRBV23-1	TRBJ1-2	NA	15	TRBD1	TGCGCCAGCAGTCAGGAGGACAGGGGGAGATATGGCTACACCTTC	CASSQEDRGRYGYTF
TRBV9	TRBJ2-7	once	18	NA	TGTGCCAGCAGCGTTCTGGCGGGCCCCCGGGAGTGGTCCTACGAGCAGTACTTC	CASSVLAGPREWSYEQYF
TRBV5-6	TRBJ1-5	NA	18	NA	TGTGCCAGCAGCTCCCAAGGGGGGGTCTATCGGGGCAATCAGCCCCAGCATTTT	CASSSQGGVYRGNQPQHF
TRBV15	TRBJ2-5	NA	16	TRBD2	TGTGCCACCAGCAGAGAACTAGGGACTAGCGGCGAGACCCAGTACTTC	CATSRELGTSGETQYF
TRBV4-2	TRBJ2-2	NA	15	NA	TGTGCCAGCAGCTCCCCCCGGAGTGTGGCCGGGGAGCTGTTTTTT	CASSSPRSVAGELFF
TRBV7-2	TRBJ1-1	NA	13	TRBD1	TGTGCCAGCAGCAGCTCAGGGGGCATTAAAACTTTCTTT	CASSSSGGIKTFF
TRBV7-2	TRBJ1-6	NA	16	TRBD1	TGTGCCAGCAGCCTCCTCGGACAGGGAGATAATTCACCCCTCCACTTT	CASSLLGQGDNSPLHF
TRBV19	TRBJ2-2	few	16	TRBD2	TGTGCCACCACCGGACTAGCGGGGGGGAACACCGGGGAGCTGTTTTTT	CATTGLAGGNTGELFF
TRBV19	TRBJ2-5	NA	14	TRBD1	TGTGCCAGTAGTACCCAGGGGGCGCGGGAGACCCAGTACTTC	CASSTQGARETQYF
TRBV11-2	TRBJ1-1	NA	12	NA	TGTGCCAGCAGCGCCCGGTTCACTGAAGCTTTCTTT	CASSARFTEAFF
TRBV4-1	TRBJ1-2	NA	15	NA	TGCGCCAGCAGCCAAGATTCGACATCCTCCTATGGCTACACCTTC	CASSQDSTSSYGYTF
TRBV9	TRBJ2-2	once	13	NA	TGTGCCAGCAGCGGAGTGACAGCTGGGGAGCTGTTTTTT	CASSGVTAGELFF
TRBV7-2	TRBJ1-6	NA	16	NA	TGTGCCAGCAGCTTAAAAAGAACAGGGAATAATTCACCCCTCCACTTT	CASSLKRTGNNSPLHF
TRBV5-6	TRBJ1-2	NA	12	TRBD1	TGTGCCAGCAGGGGGACAGTTTGTGGCTACACCTTC	CASRGTVCGYTF
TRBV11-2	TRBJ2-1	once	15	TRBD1	TGTGCCAGCAGCCGCGGGACAGGGACCTACAATGAGCAGTTCTTC	CASSRGTGTYNEQFF
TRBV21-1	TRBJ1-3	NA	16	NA	TGTGCCAGCAGCAAAGAGGTGGGGCACTCTGGAAACACCATATATTTT	CASSKEVGHSGNTIYF
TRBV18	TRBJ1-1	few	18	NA	TGTGCCAGCTCACCAGAAAACCGGGGGGGGCGAGGAGCCACTGAAGCTTTCTTT	CASSPENRGGRGATEAFF
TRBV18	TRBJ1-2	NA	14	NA	TGTGCCAGCTCACCGGTGGGGCGCAACTATGGCTACACCTTC	CASSPVGRNYGYTF
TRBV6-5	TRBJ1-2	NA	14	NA	TGTGCCAGCACCCGAGCCGGGTCTGGATATGGCTACACCTTC	CASTRAGSGYGYTF